The source of this T cell receptor beta chain is a study of PD-1 blockade in classical Hodgkin lymphoma (dated by TCRdb to 2018 to 2021). For the study in its entirety: Nivolumab dosing was 3 mg/kg intravenously every 2 weeks, continuing until either disease progression or unacceptable toxicity. The study used TCR beta sequencing and CyTOF to define a peripheral blood immune signature of response to PD-1 blockade in classical Hodgkin lymphoma.

The sample's time point label, decoded: cycle 4 day 1 (C4D1), after around six weeks of nivolumab. Every trial patient had relapsed after autologous stem cell transplantation, and cohorts A, B and C differed in prior brentuximab vedotin exposure. A Miltenyi CD4+ T cell isolation kit was used for magnetic negative selection to purify CD4+ T cells from thawed PBMCs. A total of 56 patients with relapsed/refractory classical Hodgkin lymphoma made up the trial cohort, and each patient's best overall response was complete response, partial response or progressive disease. In the multi-cohort phase II CheckMate 205 trial, trial patients received single-agent nivolumab. Best overall response was determined by an independent review committee according to the 2007 International Working Group response criteria. Trial PBMCs were obtained immediately prior to nivolumab initiation (C1D1) and on therapy at cycle 2 day 1 and cycle 4 day 1. Peripheral blood was collected in 8 mL Vacutainer Cell Preparation Tubes, from which PBMCs were isolated by centrifugation and then cryopreserved. Purified CD4+ and CD8+ fractions were prepared only for cases where an additional PBMC sample was available. Magnetically labelled cells were removed on LS columns in a quadroMACS separator, and the flow-through was collected as the purified fraction.

As to this clone: The target of this receptor is not known. No much larger clonotype is one base removed from it; base qualities were not supplied.

The study at large found these results: By C4D1, a significant rise was seen in CD4+ TCR diversity but not in CD8+ TCR diversity (p=0.0027 vs p=0.16), and the rise was most apparent among complete responders (p=0.02). Trial patients with a complete response had baseline diversity similar to that of newly diagnosed patients, while partial responders and progressors had significantly lower diversity. Baseline TCR diversity was reported to be lower in newly diagnosed patients than in healthy donors and to be lower still in relapsed/refractory patients. The study covered only a single clinical trial cohort, and the causes of the repertoire differences, possibly disease activity or prior therapy, were still not defined. Lower diversity was observed in patients in whom nivolumab was started less than 1 year after ASCT, and these patients were excluded from later analyses so that confounding by immune reconstitution would be avoided.

Based on the germline V gene (reference sequence), the CDR1 and CDR2 sequences are MNHNY and SVGAGI. The junction shows trimming of 4 bases on V and 4 bases on J, and the gene matches do not reach 9 bases of it. The CDR3, cysteine through phenylalanine, is 15 amino acids long. Only the CDR3 DNA is retained, 45 bases long and in frame from the first base. The Qiagen DNeasy kit was used to extract genomic DNA from unsorted PBMCs and from the negatively selected CD4+ and CD8+ fractions. Using primers that anneal to V and J segments, immunoSEQ multiplex PCR amplified the TCR beta CDR3 regions. A synthetic immune receptor repertoire was used to minimize amplification bias, and any remaining bias was removed computationally after sequencing. In the source study's methods: Repertoire diversity was quantified as the Shannon entropy index using custom Python scripts. Unsorted, CD4+ and CD8+ repertoires were examined separately, except in combined analyses, for which CD4+ and CD8+ sequences were merged in silico. A clone was considered expanded if an increase in frequency of at least 2-fold after treatment relative to C1D1 was found, and a pseudocount of 0.5 was applied to clones undetected at baseline. Singleton clones were defined as clones with 0 or 1 copy at C1D1, and non-singleton clones were defined as clones with 2 or more copies. Clones expanded in unsorted samples were labelled as CD4+, CD8+ or unknown by matching protein sequences in sorted samples from the same patient. Wilcoxon tests on paired samples were used to test changes in diversity from C1D1 to C4D1. Not all clones reach the TCRdb copy of this immuneACCESS table, which keeps in-frame sequences only. Checked studies attribute under half of the gap to unresolved V genes and leave the rest unexplained. The V and J calls and clone size are taken from that table; D and trimming were inferred from the DNA. This sample gives 25,000 to 30,000 clones in total; under 80% of them show up just once. Around 0.6% of the sample is in the top ten clones.

The sequencing here drew on CD4+ T cells from blood, taken before the fourth cycle of nivolumab. The receptor chain draws on TRBV6-6 and TRBJ2-7; 8 of the junction bases match TRBD2. The clonotype comes from a human donor with classical Hodgkin lymphoma. This receptor carries the CDR3 CASSSLGRGMYEQYF. The nucleotides are TGTGCCAGCAGTTCCCTCGGGAGGGGGATGTACGAGCAGTACTTC.